This passage covers 10 T cell receptor beta chains from one sample sequenced in a study of blood T cells in healthy people across ages. For the second PCR, which ran for about 6 to 11 cycles, a sample-barcoded 5' primer and a J-beta primer mix were used. TCRdb processed the 5' RACE reads anew with MiXCR; each CDR3 protein has one entry. The table shows approximately 940,000 distinct CDR3 sequences, with about 48% occurring only once. The material sequenced was blood. Source of these receptors: a man aged 25-45 years in good health.

This clonotype occurred a few times. The chain employs TRBV7-2 and TRBJ2-1; 10 bases agree with TRBD1. Trimming cost V 7 bases and J 8 bases; bases outside gene matches: 11. CDR1 and CDR2 from the germline V gene are SGHTA and FQGNSA. The CDR3 consists of 15 residues. The CDR3 loop reads CASTPPGQGMYEQFF. For the CDR3, the DNA is TGTGCCAGCACCCCTCCGGGACAGGGGATGTATGAGCAGTTCTTC.

This clonotype showed up many times. V usage is TRBV4-3 and J usage is TRBJ2-5, with unresolved D. The germline V gene has CDR1 LGHNA and CDR2 YSLEER. Trimming took off 1 base at V and 4 bases at J, with 13 bases between the two ends. The CDR3 contains 15 residues. This chain's CDR3 is CASSQVRGIVETQYF. The CDR3 DNA reads TGCGCCAGCAGCCAAGTTCGTGGTATTGTAGAGACCCAGTACTTC.

This clonotype was seen more than once but under ten times. V is TRBV4-1 and J is TRBJ2-3, with 9 bases lining up with TRBD1. The CDR3 runs 14 residues. V lost 1 base, J lost 4 bases, and 0 bases stayed unmatched. Germline V lookup: CDR1 MGHRA, CDR2 YSYEKL. CDR3 DNA: TGCGCCAGCAGCCAAGGGACAGGGGCAGATACGCAGTATTTT. It specifies CASSQGTGADTQYF.

CDR3 amino acids: CASSWGGPTDTQYF. In DNA form, the CDR3 reads TGTGCCAGCAGTTGGGGCGGACCCACAGATACGCAGTATTTT. The chain couples TRBV6-2 or TRBV6-3 to TRBJ2-3; TRBD1 is a possible D gene (5 bases). V lost 4 bases and J lost 2, with 10 bases in between. The CDR3 sequence is 14 residues long. Germline CDR1 is MNHEY and CDR2 is SVGEGT.

V and J are TRBV7-3 and TRBJ2-1; D may correspond to TRBD1 or TRBD2 (5 bases each). The CDR3 runs to 14 residues. Trimming removed 5 bases from V and 10 bases from J, with 18 bases in between. Germline V gene lookup returns CDR1 SGHTA and CDR2 FQGTGA. The CDR3 DNA is TGTGCCAGCAGCACCGGGACCCTGCTCGGCGAGCAGTTCTTC. This sequence encodes CASSTGTLLGEQFF.

J is TRBJ1-2 and V is TRBV28; maybe TRBD1 (5 bases). V lost 7 bases and J lost 0, with 9 bases in between. CDR1 is MDHEN and CDR2 is SYDVKM in the germline V gene. The CDR3 is 13 amino acids. The CDR3 DNA follows: TGTGCCAGCAACAGGCCACCTAACTATGGCTACACCTTC. Encoded protein: CASNRPPNYGYTF.

In DNA, the CDR3 is TGTGCCAGCACTAGGGGGCCTAAAACCTACGAGCAGTACTTC. This sequence encodes CASTRGPKTYEQYF. V gene TRBV7-9 combines with J gene TRBJ2-7; 7 bases match TRBD1. J lost 2 bases, V lost 7 bases, and 8 bases had no gene match. Per the germline V gene, CDR1 is SEHNR and CDR2 is FQNEAQ (reference sequence). The CDR3 extends over 14 amino acids.

The chain recombines TRBV9 with TRBJ2-1; D is perhaps TRBD1 or TRBD2 (5 bases each). Per the germline V gene, CDR1 is SGDLS and CDR2 is YYNGEE. With 10 bases removed from V and 0 bases from J, the gap between germline ends came to 11 bases. The CDR3 sequence is 13 residues long. Written as DNA, the CDR3 is TGTGCCGGGACCCCAAGCTCCTACAATGAGCAGTTCTTC. This gives the protein CAGTPSSYNEQFF.

This clonotype was recorded many times. The chain combines TRBV18 with TRBJ2-5; D might be TRBD1 (8 bases). The germline CDR1 and CDR2 sequences are KGHSH and LQKENI. This CDR3 is 17 amino acids long. With 1 base removed from V and 2 bases from J, the gap between germline ends came to 17 bases. Here the CDR3 DNA reads TGTGCCAGCTCACCACGGTCGGGAGGACAGGGACAAGAGACCCAGTACTTC. Its protein is CASSPRSGGQGQETQYF.

The CDR3 sequence: CASSATGDSYEQYF. For the CDR3, the DNA is TGTGCCAGCAGCGCGACAGGGGACTCCTACGAGCAGTACTTC. The chain carries TRBV9 and TRBJ2-7; the match to TRBD1 covers 8 bases. Unmatched junction bases numbered 2, after V lost 3 bases and J lost 0 bases. Per the germline V gene, CDR1 is SGDLS and CDR2 is YYNGEE. The CDR3 runs 14 residues.